Sequencing of this TCR beta chain was carried out in a study of T cell responses to AZD1222 COVID-19 vaccine (dated by TCRdb to about 2021). Broadly, across the study: A total of roughly 240 trial participants underwent TCR sequencing, of whom some 210 received two doses of AZD1222 and some 25 received two doses of the MenACWY control vaccine. Trial participants were enrolled by age into 18-55, 56-69 and 70-plus year subgroups, with around 140, 26 and 57 TCR-sequenced participants respectively.

Comment on this clone: This receptor's antigen is unknown. Within one base of it there is no much larger clone, and no base qualities were kept.

The time point label, read with the paper, signifies: about 28 days (+/-7) after the second vaccine dose. Because spike-specific TCR depth and breadth did not differ between the two schedules, AZD1222 recipients who got a second dose at roughly 4 weeks were pooled with those who got a second dose at roughly 12 weeks. Samples from vaccinated people were obtained from the UK trials COV001 and COV002, which included a single-blind randomized controlled phase 2/3 trial of AZD1222 (ChAdOx1 nCoV-19) in healthy adults. For TCRbeta chain sequencing, PBMC samples were collected from trial participants at day 0 and at day 28 after the second dose. From the cysteine up to the phenylalanine, the CDR3 has a length of 14 residues. Only the CDR3 part of the read is kept: 42 bases, read in frame from the first base. V gives up 7 bases and J gives up 0 bases, and the segment between their germline ends measures 13 bases. Reading the germline V gene gives CDR1 MDHEN and CDR2 SYDVKM.

The CDR3 regions of human TCRbeta chains were subjected to immunosequencing. The authors' analysis ran thus. Repertoire TCRs were matched against a reference library of SARS-CoV-2-specific TCRs generated with the MIRA antigen-specificity platform. Breadth was defined as the fraction of unique TCRs that were SARS-CoV-2-associated, and depth was defined as the fraction of total T cells that were SARS-CoV-2-associated. Using the MIRA data, every spike-specific TCR was mapped to the spike region that the TCR reacted to and assigned to either a CD4 or a CD8 class. Log10-transformed breadth and depth values were compared by one-way ANOVA with Sidak's multiple comparisons tests. Not all clones reach the TCRdb copy of this immuneACCESS table, which keeps in-frame sequences only. Checked studies attribute under half of the gap to unresolved V genes and leave the rest unexplained. The DNA gave D and trimming, while V, J and clone size come from that table. In this sample the table shows approximately 110,000 clones, around 92% of which occur a single time. Approximately 8% of the sample lies in the top ten.

The paper as a whole reports these results and caveats: Spike-specific TCR breadth and depth rose significantly after two AZD1222 doses compared with day 0 and with MenACWY recipients. In the small 56-69-year group, the increase in depth fell short of significance, most likely because of low power. Participants were mostly white British and included more females than males, and it was suggested by the authors that clonal diversity may have been underestimated. No day 14 peak-response samples were available, so repertoires were characterized only after the peak T cell response. Nearly half of unique spike-specific TCRs reportedly recognized epitopes outside regions mutated in the B.1.351 and B.1.1.7 variants. Only five or six AZD1222 recipients were SARS-CoV-2 seropositive at baseline, limiting conclusions about previously exposed vaccinees. The vaccine-associated CD4 TCRs covered the entire spike protein, and the dominant responses fell in regions 160-218 and 743-854.

The sample was peripheral blood, taken 28 days after the second AZD1222 dose. The TCR sequence derives from an adult who received the AZD1222 COVID-19 vaccine. The chain couples TRBV28 to TRBJ2-7; tentative D gene TRBD2, with 7 bases matching. This receptor carries the CDR3 CASIEGGASYEQYF. Read as DNA, the sequence is TGTGCCAGCATCGAGGGGGGGGCCTCCTACGAGCAGTACTTC.